The 12 T cell receptor beta chains below were found in one sample sequenced in a study of technical replicates of blood from several donors. Assay used: immunoSEQ multiplex PCR; TCRdb lists only in-frame clones, some missing. The sample holds roughly 79,000 clones, about 81% seen once. Source material: PBMCs. The receptors come from a human donor in good health. Some clones in this sample may be carry-over from other donors' samples.

This clone was recorded a few times. Other DNA sequences in this sample translate to the same CDR3. V gene TRBV5-1 combines with J gene TRBJ2-1, with 7 bases fitting TRBD2. Germline values: CDR1 SGHRS, CDR2 YFSETQ. This CDR3 comprises 14 residues. V dropped 4 bases and J dropped 2; count of bases not matched to a gene: 3. This chain's CDR3 is CASSPSGAYNEQFF. The CDR3 nucleotides are TGCGCCAGCAGCCCGAGCGGGGCCTACAATGAGCAGTTCTTC.

The V and J genes are TRBV6-1 and TRBJ1-1; 11 nucleotides agree with TRBD1. Trimming took 4 bases from V and 3 from J; bases not matched to a gene: 4. The CDR3 is 15 residues long. CDR1 is MNHNS, CDR2 SASEGT, per germline. The DNA for the CDR3 is TGTGCCAGCAGTGTCAGGACAGGGGGCTACACTGAAGCTTTCTTT. This codes for CASSVRTGGYTEAFF.

The chain employs TRBV19 and TRBJ2-3; no definite D call. Germline values: CDR1 LNHDA, CDR2 SQIVND (reference sequence). This CDR3 region has 14 residues. With 3 bases removed from V and 1 base from J, the gap between germline ends came to 8 bases. CDR3 DNA sequence: TGTGCCAGTAGTATCGGAGCAGGCACAGATACGCAGTATTTT. Translation: CASSIGAGTDTQYF.

V and J are TRBV28 and TRBJ2-7; 8 bases are a match to TRBD2. The J segment lost 4 bases and the V segment lost 2 bases, leaving 4 bases of the junction unmatched. Germline V gene sequence: CDR1 MDHEN, CDR2 SYDVKM. The CDR3 has 14 amino acids. CDR3 in amino acids: CASSLRSGRYEQYF. Written as DNA, the CDR3 is TGTGCCAGCAGTTTAAGAAGCGGGAGATACGAGCAGTACTTC.

V gene TRBV18 combines with J gene TRBJ2-3; TRBD2 matches at 11 bases. This CDR3 spans 14 amino acids. The germline gives CDR1 KGHSH, CDR2 LQKENI. After removal of 3 bases from V and 4 bases from J, the junction contained 0 bases not matched to a gene. The CDR3 DNA follows: TGTGCCAGCTCACCGGGACTAGCGGCAGATACGCAGTATTTT. The encoded protein is CASSPGLAADTQYF.

This clone was found a few times. V usage is TRBV5-6 and J usage is TRBJ1-1, with D possibly matching TRBD1 (6 bases). V lost 3 bases and J lost 8, with 11 bases in between. CDR3 length: 12 residues. Per the germline V gene, CDR1 is SGHDT and CDR2 is YYEEEE. The CDR3 loop is CASSSTDREAFF. Written as DNA, the CDR3 is TGTGCCAGCAGCTCGACGGACAGAGAAGCTTTCTTT.

V is TRBV11-2 and J is TRBJ2-5, with 9 bases that match TRBD2. V gave up 6 bases and J gave up 2 bases; unmatched junction bases: 13. The CDR3 length is 17 residues. Germline V gives CDR1 SGHAT, CDR2 FQNNGV. DNA of the CDR3: TGTGCCAGCAGTTCATACCCAAGCGGGGGGATACAAGAGACCCAGTACTTC. This translates into CASSSYPSGGIQETQYF.

The genes are TRBV5-4 and TRBJ1-5; 8 positions agree with TRBD1. Per germline, CDR1 SGHNT and CDR2 YYREEE (reference sequence). V was clipped by 4 bases and J by 9 bases; unmatched bases: 15. CDR3 length equals 16 residues. Here the CDR3 DNA reads TGTGCCAGCAGCCGAGGAGACACTACAGGGACAGGGCCCCAGCATTTT. As protein: CASSRGDTTGTGPQHF.

The V call is TRBV7-2, the J call TRBJ2-7; 12 nucleotides align to TRBD2. The CDR3 is made up of 15 amino acids. The V gene's germline CDR1 is SGHTA and CDR2 FQGNSA. V shed 5 bases, J shed 4 bases, and the junction held 6 bases outside the gene matches. The CDR3 reads CASSTGLAGMYEQYF. CDR3 DNA: TGTGCCAGCAGCACCGGACTAGCGGGAATGTACGAGCAGTACTTC.

This sequence joins TRBV27 and TRBJ2-3; D possibly corresponds to TRBD1 (5 bases). Germline lookup yields CDR1 MNHEY and CDR2 SMNVEV (reference sequence). The germline V and J ends were trimmed by 4 bases and 3 bases, with 11 bases remaining between them. CDR3 size: 14 residues. CDR3 DNA sequence: TGTGCCAGCAGTTATTACTCAGGGACAGATACGCAGTATTTT. Protein product: CASSYYSGTDTQYF.

The V call is TRBV11-3, the J call TRBJ1-1, with unresolved D. V lost 4 bases, J lost 3 bases, and 9 bases lay in between. The CDR3 has 13 amino acids. Germline V lookup: CDR1 SGHNT, CDR2 YENEEA. The CDR3 DNA reads TGTGCCAGCAGCTCCCTCGGGGACACTGAAGCTTTCTTT. Residues: CASSSLGDTEAFF.

The rearrangement uses TRBV7-9 and TRBJ2-3, with TRBD1 matching over 10 bases. There are 16 residues in the CDR3. CDR1 SEHNR and CDR2 FQNEAQ come from the germline V gene (reference sequence). The junction had 6 bases not matched to a gene; V was cut back by 0 bases and J by 6 bases. In DNA, the CDR3 is TGTGCCAGCAGCTTAGCGCAAGGACAGGGGGGCGATACGCAGTATTTT. This translates into CASSLAQGQGGDTQYF.